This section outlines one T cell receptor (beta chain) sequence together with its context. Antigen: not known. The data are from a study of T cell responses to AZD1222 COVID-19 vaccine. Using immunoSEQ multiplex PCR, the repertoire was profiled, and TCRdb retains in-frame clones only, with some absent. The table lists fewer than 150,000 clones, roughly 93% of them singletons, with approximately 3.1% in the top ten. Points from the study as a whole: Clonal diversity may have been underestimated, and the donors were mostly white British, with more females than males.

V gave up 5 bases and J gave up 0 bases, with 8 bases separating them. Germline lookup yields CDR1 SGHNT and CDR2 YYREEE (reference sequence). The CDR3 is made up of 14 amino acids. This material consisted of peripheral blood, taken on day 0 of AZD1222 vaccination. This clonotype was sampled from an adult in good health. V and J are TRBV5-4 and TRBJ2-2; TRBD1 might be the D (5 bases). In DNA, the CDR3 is TGTGCCAGCAGACCCAGGGCGAACACCGGGGAGCTGTTTTTT. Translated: CASRPRANTGELFF.